The clone carrying this T cell receptor beta chain was picked up a small number of times. Its antigen is currently unknown. TCRdb itself ran the RT-PCR reads through MiXCR, one entry per CDR3 protein. The sample lists 750,000 to 850,000 distinct CDR3 sequences; 18% were seen once. Germline V gives CDR1 SEHNR, CDR2 FQNEAQ (reference sequence). The CDR3 runs 13 residues. Trimming took off 5 bases at V and 8 bases at J, with 15 bases between the two ends. This sample was included in a study of response to subunit inactivated influenza vaccine. Study outcomes and limitations: T cells newly recruited by each seasonal influenza vaccination are few, the authors suggested.

The sample consisted of PBMCs from blood, taken 5 days after vaccination. V is TRBV7-9 and J is TRBJ1-1; D perhaps matches TRBD1 (6 bases). The source is a man over 45 who received an inactivated influenza vaccine. This CDR3 reads CASSPGPTGEAFF. As DNA, the CDR3 is TGTGCCAGCAGCCCCGGGCCTACAGGGGAAGCTTTCTTT.